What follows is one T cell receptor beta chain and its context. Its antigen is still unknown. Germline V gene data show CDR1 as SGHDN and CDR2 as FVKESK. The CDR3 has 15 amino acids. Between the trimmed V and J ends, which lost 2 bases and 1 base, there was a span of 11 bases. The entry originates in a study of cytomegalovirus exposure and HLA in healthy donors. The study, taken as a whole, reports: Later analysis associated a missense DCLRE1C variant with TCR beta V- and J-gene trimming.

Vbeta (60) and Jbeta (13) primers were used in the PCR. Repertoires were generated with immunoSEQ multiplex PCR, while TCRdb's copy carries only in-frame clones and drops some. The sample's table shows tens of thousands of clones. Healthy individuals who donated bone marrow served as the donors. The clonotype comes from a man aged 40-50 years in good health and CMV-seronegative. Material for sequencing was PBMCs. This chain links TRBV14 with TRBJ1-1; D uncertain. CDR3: CASSQRLQQNTEAFF. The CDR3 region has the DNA TGTGCCAGCAGCCAACGGTTACAGCAGAACACTGAAGCTTTCTTT.